The clone carrying this T cell receptor beta chain has just one count. Its target is unknown. The assay was immunoSEQ multiplex PCR, and TCRdb's table has in-frame clones only and misses some. Seen here are around 45,000 clones, about 90% observed once, and the top ten hold around 0.3%. The CDR3 runs to 12 residues. Germline V gene data show CDR1 as SGHAT and CDR2 as FQNNGV. V gave up 5 bases and J gave up 4 bases, with 9 bases separating them. This record comes from a study of siplizumab effects on memory and regulatory T cells. The study, taken as a whole, reports: The suppressive capacity of proliferating Tregs from siplizumab cultures remained unconfirmed. Mean Treg-derived proportions of mappable alloreactive CD4+ clones were around 75% for siplizumab and roughly 30% for controls. The alloresponse seemed to draw substantially on naive T cells, which appeared more diverse than memory cells. Alloreactive sequences that could be traced to unstimulated CD4+ memory cells showed a significant reduction under siplizumab.

The material sequenced was naive CD8+ T cells sorted from blood. The rearrangement links TRBV11-2 to TRBJ2-7; no clear D. The sequence was collected from a human donor in good health. CDR3 coding DNA: TGTGCCAGCAGCACGGCCACGTACGAGCAGTACTTC. This gives the protein CASSTATYEQYF.